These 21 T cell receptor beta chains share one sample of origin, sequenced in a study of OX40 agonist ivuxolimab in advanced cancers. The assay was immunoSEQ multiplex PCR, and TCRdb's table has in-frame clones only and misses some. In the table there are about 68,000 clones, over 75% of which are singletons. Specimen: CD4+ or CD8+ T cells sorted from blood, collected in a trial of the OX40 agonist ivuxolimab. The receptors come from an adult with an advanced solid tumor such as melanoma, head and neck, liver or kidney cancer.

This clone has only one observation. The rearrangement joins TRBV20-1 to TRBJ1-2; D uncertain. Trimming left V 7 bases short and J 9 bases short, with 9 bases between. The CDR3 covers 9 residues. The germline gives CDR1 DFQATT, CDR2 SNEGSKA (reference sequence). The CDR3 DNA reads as TGCAGTGTTGACACCCGCTACACCTTC. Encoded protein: CSVDTRYTF.

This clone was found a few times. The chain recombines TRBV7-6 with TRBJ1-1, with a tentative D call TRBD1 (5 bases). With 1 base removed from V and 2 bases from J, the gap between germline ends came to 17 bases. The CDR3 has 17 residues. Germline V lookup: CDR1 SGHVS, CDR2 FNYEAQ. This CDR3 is CASSLVHMAGTNTEAFF. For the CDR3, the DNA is TGTGCCAGCAGCTTAGTACACATGGCAGGGACCAACACTGAAGCTTTCTTT.

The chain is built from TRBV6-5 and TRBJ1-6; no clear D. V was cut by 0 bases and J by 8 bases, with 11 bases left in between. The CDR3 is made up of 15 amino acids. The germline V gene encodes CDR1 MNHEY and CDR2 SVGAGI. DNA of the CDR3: TGTGCCAGCAGTTACTCGAGGTTTTTGGATTCACCCCTCCACTTT. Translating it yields CASSYSRFLDSPLHF.

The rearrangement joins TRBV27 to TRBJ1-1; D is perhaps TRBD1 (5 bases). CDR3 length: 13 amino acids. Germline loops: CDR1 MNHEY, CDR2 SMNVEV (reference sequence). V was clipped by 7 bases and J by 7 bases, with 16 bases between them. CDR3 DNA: TGTGCCAGCACGGCCGGCGGGGCCGGTGAAGCTTTCTTT. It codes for CASTAGGAGEAFF.

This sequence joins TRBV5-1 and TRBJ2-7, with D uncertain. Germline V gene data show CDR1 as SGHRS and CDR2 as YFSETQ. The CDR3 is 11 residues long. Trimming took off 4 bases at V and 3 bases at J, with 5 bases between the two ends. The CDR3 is CASSGVYEQYF. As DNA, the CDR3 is TGCGCCAGCAGCGGAGTCTACGAGCAGTACTTC. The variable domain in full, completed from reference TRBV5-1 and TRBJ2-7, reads KAGVTQTPRYLIKTRGQQVTLSCSPISGHRSVSWYQQTPGQGLQFLFEYFSETQRNKGNFPGRFSGRQFSNSRSEMNVSTLELGDSALYLCASSGVYEQYFGPGTRLTVT.

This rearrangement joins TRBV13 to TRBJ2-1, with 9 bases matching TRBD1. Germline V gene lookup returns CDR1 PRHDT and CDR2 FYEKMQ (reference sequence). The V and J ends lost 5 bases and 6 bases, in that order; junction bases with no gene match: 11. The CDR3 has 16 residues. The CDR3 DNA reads TGTGCCAGCAGCAGGGGAGACAGGGGGATCAGCAATGAGCAGTTCTTC. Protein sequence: CASSRGDRGISNEQFF.

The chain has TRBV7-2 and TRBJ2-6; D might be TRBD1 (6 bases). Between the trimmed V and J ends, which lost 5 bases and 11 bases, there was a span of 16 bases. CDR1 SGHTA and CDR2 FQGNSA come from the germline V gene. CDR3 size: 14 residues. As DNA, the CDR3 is TGTGCCAGCAGCCCCGGACAGCCTGTCTACGTCCTGACTTTC. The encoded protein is CASSPGQPVYVLTF.

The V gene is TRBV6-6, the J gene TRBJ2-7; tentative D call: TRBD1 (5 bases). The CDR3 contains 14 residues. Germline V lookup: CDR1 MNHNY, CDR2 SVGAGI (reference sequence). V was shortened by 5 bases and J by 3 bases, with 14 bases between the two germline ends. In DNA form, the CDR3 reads TGTGCCAGCAGTCCCGACGGACAATTCTACGAGCAGTACTTC. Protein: CASSPDGQFYEQYF.

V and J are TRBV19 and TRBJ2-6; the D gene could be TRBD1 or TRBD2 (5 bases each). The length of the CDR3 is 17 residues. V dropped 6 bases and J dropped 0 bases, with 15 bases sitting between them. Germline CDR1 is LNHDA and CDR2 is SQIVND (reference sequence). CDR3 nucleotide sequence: TGTGCCAGTAGGGGGCGGGCCAACCGCTCTGGGGCCAACGTCCTGACTTTC. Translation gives CASRGRANRSGANVLTF. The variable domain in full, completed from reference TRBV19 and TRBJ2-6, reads DGGITQSPKYLFRKEGQNVTLSCEQNLNHDAMYWYRQDPGQGLRLIYYSQIVNDFQKGDIAEGYSVSREKKESFPLTVTSAQKNPTAFYLCASRGRANRSGANVLTFGAGSRLTVL.

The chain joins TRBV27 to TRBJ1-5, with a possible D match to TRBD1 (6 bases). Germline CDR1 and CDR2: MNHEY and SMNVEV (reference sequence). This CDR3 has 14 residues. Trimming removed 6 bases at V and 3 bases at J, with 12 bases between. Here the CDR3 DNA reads TGTGCCAGCAGACATGACAGGCCCAATCAGCCCCAGCATTTT. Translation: CASRHDRPNQPQHF.

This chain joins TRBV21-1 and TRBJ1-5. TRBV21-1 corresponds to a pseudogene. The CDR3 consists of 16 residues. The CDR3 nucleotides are TGTGCCAGCAGCGGGACCGGGAAGGCCTCGGATCAGCCCCAGCATTTT. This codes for CASSGTGKASDQPQHF.

The CDR3 sequence is CASSKRTGEMAGELFF. The CDR3, as DNA: TGTGCCAGCAGCAAACGGACAGGGGAGATGGCCGGGGAGCTGTTTTTT. The chain is built from TRBV7-3 and TRBJ2-2; 9 bases fit TRBD1. The CDR3 totals 16 residues. Germline V gene lookup returns CDR1 SGHTA and CDR2 FQGTGA. V lost 5 bases and J lost 6; bases outside the gene matches: 10.

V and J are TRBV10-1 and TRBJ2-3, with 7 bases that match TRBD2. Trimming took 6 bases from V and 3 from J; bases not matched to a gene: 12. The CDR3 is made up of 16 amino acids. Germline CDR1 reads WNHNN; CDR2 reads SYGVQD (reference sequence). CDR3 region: CASSTALGRETDTQYF. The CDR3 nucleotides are TGCGCCAGCAGCACTGCGCTGGGGAGGGAAACAGATACGCAGTATTTT.

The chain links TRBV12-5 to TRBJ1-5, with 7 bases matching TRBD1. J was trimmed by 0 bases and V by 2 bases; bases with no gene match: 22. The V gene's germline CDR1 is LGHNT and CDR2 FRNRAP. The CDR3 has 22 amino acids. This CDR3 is CASGLLYIRGEPDPFSNQPQHF. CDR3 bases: TGTGCTAGTGGTTTGCTATATATCAGGGGGGAGCCCGATCCATTTAGCAATCAGCCCCAGCATTTT.

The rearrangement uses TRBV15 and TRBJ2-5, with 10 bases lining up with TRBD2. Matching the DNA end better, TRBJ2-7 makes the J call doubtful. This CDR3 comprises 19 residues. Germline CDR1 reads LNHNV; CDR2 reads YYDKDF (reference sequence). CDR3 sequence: CATSRDQYSGLATTYEQYF. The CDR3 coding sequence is TGTGCCACCAGCAGAGATCAATATTCGGGACTAGCGACCACCTACGAGCAGTACTTC.

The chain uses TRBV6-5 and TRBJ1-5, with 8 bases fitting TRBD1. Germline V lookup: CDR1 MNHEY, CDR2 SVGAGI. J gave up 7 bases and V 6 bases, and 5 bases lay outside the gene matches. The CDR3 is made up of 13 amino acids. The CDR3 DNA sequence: TGTGCCAGCAGGCAGGGGGCGAAGCAGCCCCAGCATTTT. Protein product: CASRQGAKQPQHF.

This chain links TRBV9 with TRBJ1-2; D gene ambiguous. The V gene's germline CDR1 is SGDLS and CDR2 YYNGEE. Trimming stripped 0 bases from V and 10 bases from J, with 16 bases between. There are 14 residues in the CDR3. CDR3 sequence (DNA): TGTGCCAGCAGCGTAGAGGCCACACCGAGAGCCTACACCTTC. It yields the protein CASSVEATPRAYTF. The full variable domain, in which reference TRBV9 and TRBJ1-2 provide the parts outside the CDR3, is DSGVTQTPKHLITATGQRVTLRCSPRSGDLSVYWYQQSLDQGLQFLIQYYNGEERAKGNILERFSAQQFPDLHSELNLSSLELGDSALYFCASSVEATPRAYTFGSGTRLTVV.

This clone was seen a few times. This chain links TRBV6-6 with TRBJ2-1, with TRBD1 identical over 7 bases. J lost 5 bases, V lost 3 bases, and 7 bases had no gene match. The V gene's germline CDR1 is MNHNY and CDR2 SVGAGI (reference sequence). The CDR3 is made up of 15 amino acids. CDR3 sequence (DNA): TGTGCCAGCAGTTATTTTAGGACAGGCCACAATGAGCAGTTCTTC. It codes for CASSYFRTGHNEQFF.

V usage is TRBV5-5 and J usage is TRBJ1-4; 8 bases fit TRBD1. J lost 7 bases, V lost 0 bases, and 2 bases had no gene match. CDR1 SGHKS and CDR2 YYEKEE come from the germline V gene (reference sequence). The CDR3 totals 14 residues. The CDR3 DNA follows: TGTGCCAGCAGCTTGGCGGACAGGGCTGAAAAACTGTTTTTT. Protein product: CASSLADRAEKLFF.

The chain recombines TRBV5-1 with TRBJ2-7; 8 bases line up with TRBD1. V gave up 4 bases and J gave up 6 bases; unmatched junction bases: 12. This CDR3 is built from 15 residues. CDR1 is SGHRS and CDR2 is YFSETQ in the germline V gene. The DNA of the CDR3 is TGCGCCAGCAGCGACCGGACAGGGCAACCGACCGAGCAGTACTTC. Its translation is CASSDRTGQPTEQYF.

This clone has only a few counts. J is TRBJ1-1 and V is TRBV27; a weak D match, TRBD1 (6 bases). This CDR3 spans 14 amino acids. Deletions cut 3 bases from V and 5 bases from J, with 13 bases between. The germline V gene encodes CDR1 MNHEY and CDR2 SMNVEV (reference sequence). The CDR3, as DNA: TGTGCCAGCAGTTTGAAGGGGGAATGGACTGAAGCTTTCTTT. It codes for CASSLKGEWTEAFF.